The 4 T cell receptor beta chains presented below share a single source sample, sequenced in a study of blood T cell repertoires in COVID-19. Libraries were prepared by immunoSEQ multiplex PCR; TCRdb keeps only in-frame clonotypes and omits some of them. The repertoire includes 150,000 to 200,000 clones, around 74% of them detected once, and less than 3% sits in the top ten. Material: peripheral blood. Receptors originate from an elderly woman with acute or convalescent COVID-19.

The rearrangement uses TRBV28 and TRBJ1-4; weak D call: TRBD1 (5 bases). The V end was cut by 8 bases, the J end by 0 bases, with 13 bases between. CDR3 length: 15 residues. Germline values: CDR1 MDHEN, CDR2 SYDVKM. The CDR3 reads CASGVGTATNEKLFF. In DNA, the CDR3 is TGTGCCAGCGGCGTGGGGACTGCAACTAATGAAAAACTGTTTTTT. Variable domain in full (rest from reference TRBV28 and TRBJ1-4): DVKVTQSSRYLVKRTGEKVFLECVQDMDHENMFWYRQDPGLGLRLIYFSYDVKMKEKGDIPEGYSVSREKKERFSLILESASTNQTSMYLCASGVGTATNEKLFFGSGTQLSVL.

The V and J genes are TRBV7-2 and TRBJ1-5; possibly TRBD1 for D (6 bases). The V gene's germline CDR1 is SGHTA and CDR2 FQGNSA. With 5 bases removed from V and 9 bases from J, the gap between germline ends came to 14 bases. The length of the CDR3 is 13 residues. The CDR3 spells CASSPGEGRPQHF. For the CDR3, the DNA is TGTGCCAGCAGCCCAGGGGAAGGACGGCCCCAGCATTTT.

The chain employs TRBV6-5 and TRBJ2-7; 9 bases map to TRBD1. V lost 8 bases and J lost 6; bases outside the gene matches: 5. CDR1 and CDR2 from the germline V gene are MNHEY and SVGAGI. This CDR3 has 12 residues. CDR3: CASGDRASEQYF. The CDR3 bases are TGTGCCAGCGGGGACAGGGCTAGCGAGCAGTACTTC.

The rearrangement uses TRBV5-4 and TRBJ2-3, with 12 nucleotides matching TRBD2. Looked up from germline, CDR1 is SGHNT and CDR2 is YYREEE (reference sequence). J was trimmed by 1 base and V by 0 bases; bases with no gene match: 3. The CDR3 sequence is 17 residues long. The CDR3 DNA reads TGTGCCAGCAGCTTGGGACTAGCGGGAGCTGGCACAGATACGCAGTATTTT. Its translation: CASSLGLAGAGTDTQYF.